This T cell receptor (beta chain) was obtained from a study of response to subunit inactivated influenza vaccine. Regarding the study as a whole: The authors put forward the suggestion that each seasonal influenza vaccination may bring in only a limited number of new T cells.

TCRdb reprocessed the RT-PCR reads with MiXCR, giving one entry per CDR3 protein. The repertoire holds 600,000 to 850,000 distinct CDR3 sequences, with about 14% as singletons. This clonotype occurred a few times. The antigen is unknown. This TCR was sampled from a man over 45 who received an inactivated influenza vaccine. The sample here was PBMCs from blood, taken 14 to 15 days before vaccination.

The CDR3 loop reads CASSLAGKNQPQHF. CDR3 DNA sequence: TGCGCCAGCAGCTTGGCAGGGAAGAATCAGCCCCAGCATTTT. V gene TRBV5-1 combines with J gene TRBJ1-5; D perhaps matches TRBD1 (5 bases). The CDR3 runs to 14 residues. Trimming removed 0 bases at V and 4 bases at J, with 8 bases between. The germline V gene has CDR1 SGHRS and CDR2 YFSETQ.